The rows below give T cell receptor beta chains drawn from one sample of a study of OX40 agonist ivuxolimab in advanced cancers. Assay used: immunoSEQ multiplex PCR; TCRdb lists only in-frame clones, some missing. The sample has some 50,000 clones, approximately 78% seen once. This specimen was CD4+ or CD8+ T cells sorted from blood, taken in a trial of the OX40 agonist ivuxolimab. The source of these receptors is an adult with an advanced solid tumor such as melanoma, head and neck, liver or kidney cancer. The CDR3 runs from the conserved cysteine through the conserved F or W. The D gene is left open where the match is weak. A clone size is listed for some rows: how often the clone was seen (once, few, many), or a class if it is expanded.

length	size	D	J	V	CDR3	DNA
14	.	TRBD1	TRBJ2-1	TRBV28	CASSFQGARNEQFF	TGTGCCAGCAGTTTCCAGGGGGCTCGTAATGAGCAGTTCTTC
14	.	.	TRBJ1-3	TRBV6-5	CASSYEAAGNTIYF	TGTGCCAGCAGTTACGAGGCAGCTGGAAACACCATATATTTT
16	.	TRBD2	TRBJ2-1	TRBV5-1	CASSPGAGGKYNEQFF	TGCGCCAGCAGCCCGGGAGCGGGGGGCAAATACAATGAGCAGTTCTTC
14	.	TRBD2	TRBJ2-1	TRBV11-2	CASSQAGSWNEQFF	TGTGCCAGCAGCCAAGCGGGGTCGTGGAATGAGCAGTTCTTC
13	.	TRBD2	TRBJ2-5	TRBV19	CASTGTSQETQYF	TGTGCCAGCACCGGGACTAGTCAAGAGACCCAGTACTTC
14	.	TRBD1	TRBJ1-4	TRBV19	CASRGDRGNEKLFF	TGTGCCAGTAGGGGCGACAGGGGCAATGAAAAACTGTTTTTT
14	once	.	TRBJ1-1	TRBV28	CAALRSTDYTEAFF	TGTGCCGCTCTAAGATCGACAGATTACACTGAAGCTTTCTTT
16	.	TRBD1	TRBJ1-4	TRBV19	CASSIGGGQGREKLFF	TGTGCCAGTAGTATAGGTGGAGGACAGGGTCGTGAAAAACTGTTTTTT
15	once	.	TRBJ2-7	TRBV7-8	CASTLRWQGTHEQYF	TGTGCCAGCACCCTAAGGTGGCAGGGTACCCACGAGCAGTACTTC
14	.	.	TRBJ2-5	TRBV19	CASRGRSYQETQYF	TGTGCCAGTAGGGGGCGGTCGTACCAAGAGACCCAGTACTTC
17	.	TRBD1	TRBJ1-3	TRBV5-1	CASTRETGGFSGNTIYF	TGCGCCAGTACAAGAGAAACAGGGGGCTTTTCTGGAAACACCATATATTTT
12	.	.	TRBJ1-2	TRBV7-2	CASSLGYYGYTF	TGTGCCAGCAGCTTAGGCTACTATGGCTACACCTTC
15	.	.	TRBJ2-3	TRBV2	CASADGVSSADTQYF	TGTGCCAGCGCCGACGGTGTTTCGTCGGCAGATACGCAGTATTTT
15	.	TRBD1	TRBJ2-5	TRBV7-6	CASSPRGGIQETQYF	TGTGCCAGCAGTCCGAGAGGGGGCATCCAAGAGACCCAGTACTTC
15	few	.	TRBJ2-1	TRBV5-4	CASSLSGGHYNEQFF	TGTGCCAGCAGCTTGTCGGGTGGCCATTACAATGAGCAGTTCTTC
16	.	TRBD2	TRBJ2-3	TRBV4-2	CASSQDGGGALDTQYF	TGTGCCAGCAGCCAAGATGGCGGGGGTGCTCTAGATACGCAGTATTTT
15	few	.	TRBJ1-2	TRBV9	CASSPGLFGESGYTF	TGTGCCAGCAGCCCCGGACTTTTCGGGGAGAGCGGCTACACCTTC
16	.	.	TRBJ2-5	TRBV7-2	CASSPQPGLERGAQYF	TGTGCCAGCAGCCCACAACCGGGCCTCGAAAGGGGGGCCCAGTACTTC
13	.	.	TRBJ1-2	TRBV6-1	CASSERGKEGYTF	TGTGCCAGCAGTGAGAGAGGCAAGGAAGGCTACACCTTC
16	.	TRBD1	TRBJ1-1	TRBV4-1	CASSQVVARGTTEAFF	TGCGCCAGCAGCCAAGTAGTCGCCAGGGGGACGACTGAAGCTTTCTTT
11	.	.	TRBJ2-5	TRBV11-2	CASSLEETQYF	TGTGCCAGCAGCTTAGAGGAGACCCAGTACTTC
16	.	TRBD1	TRBJ1-1	TRBV9	CASSPSTTGRGVGAFF	TGTGCCAGCAGCCCGAGCACGACAGGGCGGGGGGTTGGGGCTTTCTTT
14	.	.	TRBJ1-4	TRBV9	CASSGGITNEKLFF	TGTGCCAGCAGCGGAGGGATAACTAATGAAAAACTGTTTTTT
16	.	TRBD1	TRBJ1-5	TRBV19	CASSLSDRGLFQPQHF	TGTGCCAGTAGTCTCTCGGACAGGGGGCTGTTTCAGCCCCAGCATTTT
14	.	TRBD2	TRBJ2-5	TRBV28	CASSTGGARKTQYF	TGTGCCAGCAGCACGGGAGGGGCTAGGAAGACCCAGTACTTC
14	.	.	TRBJ1-1	TRBV7-9	CASSQGREDTEAFF	TGTGCCAGCAGCCAGGGCAGGGAGGACACTGAAGCTTTCTTT
13	.	.	TRBJ1-2	TRBV2	CASSDNLGYGYTF	TGTGCCAGCAGTGACAATCTTGGTTATGGCTACACCTTC
16	.	.	TRBJ1-6	TRBV28	CASSLLALRNSTPLHF	TGTGCCAGCAGTTTATTGGCACTCCGGAATTCTACACCCCTCCACTTT
18	few	TRBD1	TRBJ2-7	TRBV5-1	CASSLGPTGGRGAYEQYF	TGCGCCAGCAGCTTAGGGCCCACAGGGGGCCGGGGTGCCTACGAGCAGTACTTC
16	.	.	TRBJ1-4	TRBV11-2	CASSLEHQTANEKLFF	TGTGCCAGCAGCTTAGAACATCAGACTGCTAATGAAAAACTGTTTTTT
16	.	.	TRBJ2-3	TRBV6-5	CASSYSIWQGTDTQYF	TGTGCCAGCAGTTACTCGATTTGGCAGGGCACAGATACGCAGTATTTT
15	.	.	TRBJ1-1	TRBV27	CASRDRGRGNTEAFF	TGTGCCAGCCGGGACCGAGGGAGGGGAAACACTGAAGCTTTCTTT
14	few	TRBD1	TRBJ2-7	TRBV2	CASIPGQGIYEQYF	TGTGCCAGCATTCCGGGACAGGGAATCTACGAGCAGTACTTC
15	.	.	TRBJ2-5	TRBV5-1	CASSRLGGAQETQYF	TGCGCCAGCAGCCGGCTGGGGGGGGCTCAAGAGACCCAGTACTTC
15	.	.	TRBJ2-7	TRBV7-8	CASSPRRGASYEQYF	TGTGCCAGCAGCCCCCGAAGGGGGGCCTCCTACGAGCAGTACTTC
13	.	.	TRBJ2-7	TRBV6-6	CASRAGTVYEQYF	TGTGCCAGCAGAGCGGGTACAGTCTACGAGCAGTACTTC
13	few	.	TRBJ1-5	TRBV14	CASSRDSNQPQHF	TGTGCCAGCAGCAGGGACAGCAATCAGCCCCAGCATTTT
13	.	.	TRBJ2-5	TRBV5-6	CASRMRGQETQYF	TGTGCCAGCAGGATGAGGGGCCAAGAGACCCAGTACTTC
15	.	.	TRBJ1-4	TRBV2	CASSEAPRGDEKLFF	TGTGCCAGCAGTGAAGCGCCGAGGGGCGACGAAAAACTGTTTTTT
13	.	.	TRBJ2-5	TRBV6-4	CASSANLGETQYF	TGTGCCAGCAGTGCGAATTTGGGGGAGACCCAGTACTTC
16	.	.	TRBJ2-2	TRBV5-1	CASSLEVTPNTGELFF	TGCGCCAGCAGCTTGGAAGTGACGCCGAACACCGGGGAGCTGTTTTTT
16	.	TRBD1	TRBJ1-1	TRBV2	CASRAGTGGLGAEAFF	TGTGCCAGCAGGGCCGGGACAGGGGGCTTGGGAGCTGAAGCTTTCTTT
15	.	.	TRBJ1-2	TRBV18	CASSPRSETNYGYTF	TGTGCCAGCTCACCACGTTCAGAGACTAACTATGGCTACACCTTC
13	.	TRBD1	TRBJ1-2	TRBV19	CASSPGTVYGYTF	TGTGCCAGTAGTCCTGGGACAGTGTATGGCTACACCTTC